This entry describes one T cell receptor (beta chain). Germline CDR1 LGHNA, CDR2 YSLEER. The CDR3 contains 15 residues. Trimming left V 0 bases short and J 10 bases short, with 13 bases between. This specimen belongs to a study of blood T cell repertoires in COVID-19. Across the whole study: The study drew acute and convalescent COVID-19 samples from the United States, Italy and Spain. In each case, the material was cDNA or gDNA derived from T cells, B-cell-depleted T cells, or PBMCs.

Authors' processing steps: Estimation of nucleated cell counts was performed using reference gene primer amplification. Sequencing was performed with immunoSEQ multiplex PCR; in TCRdb, only in-frame clones are kept and a portion is missing. V, J and clone size derive from that table, while D and trimming were established from the DNA sequence. The sample includes 150,000 to 200,000 clones, approximately 84% of them seen just once. The receptor was isolated from a human donor with acute or convalescent COVID-19. The donor label of this sample is uncertain. V is TRBV4-3 and J is TRBJ1-6; D is perhaps TRBD1 (6 bases). Sequenced sample: peripheral blood. The DNA of the CDR3 is TGCGCCAGCAGCCAAGATACCAGGGGACGGTCACCCCTCCACTTT. Translating gives CASSQDTRGRSPLHF.